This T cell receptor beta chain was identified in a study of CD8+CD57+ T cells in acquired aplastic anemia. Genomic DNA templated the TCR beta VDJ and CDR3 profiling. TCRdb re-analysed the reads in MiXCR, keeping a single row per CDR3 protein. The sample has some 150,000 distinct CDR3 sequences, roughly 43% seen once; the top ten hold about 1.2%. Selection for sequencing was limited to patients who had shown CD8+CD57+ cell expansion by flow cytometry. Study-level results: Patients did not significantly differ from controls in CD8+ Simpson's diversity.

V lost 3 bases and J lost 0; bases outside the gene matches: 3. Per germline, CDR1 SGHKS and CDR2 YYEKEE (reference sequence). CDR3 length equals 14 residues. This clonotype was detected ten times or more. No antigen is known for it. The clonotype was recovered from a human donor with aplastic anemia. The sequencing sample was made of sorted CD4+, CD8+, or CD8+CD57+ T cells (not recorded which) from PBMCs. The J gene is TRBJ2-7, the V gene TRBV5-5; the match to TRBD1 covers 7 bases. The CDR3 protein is CASSWGQSSYEQYF. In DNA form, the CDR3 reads TGTGCCAGCAGCTGGGGACAGAGCTCCTACGAGCAGTACTTC.